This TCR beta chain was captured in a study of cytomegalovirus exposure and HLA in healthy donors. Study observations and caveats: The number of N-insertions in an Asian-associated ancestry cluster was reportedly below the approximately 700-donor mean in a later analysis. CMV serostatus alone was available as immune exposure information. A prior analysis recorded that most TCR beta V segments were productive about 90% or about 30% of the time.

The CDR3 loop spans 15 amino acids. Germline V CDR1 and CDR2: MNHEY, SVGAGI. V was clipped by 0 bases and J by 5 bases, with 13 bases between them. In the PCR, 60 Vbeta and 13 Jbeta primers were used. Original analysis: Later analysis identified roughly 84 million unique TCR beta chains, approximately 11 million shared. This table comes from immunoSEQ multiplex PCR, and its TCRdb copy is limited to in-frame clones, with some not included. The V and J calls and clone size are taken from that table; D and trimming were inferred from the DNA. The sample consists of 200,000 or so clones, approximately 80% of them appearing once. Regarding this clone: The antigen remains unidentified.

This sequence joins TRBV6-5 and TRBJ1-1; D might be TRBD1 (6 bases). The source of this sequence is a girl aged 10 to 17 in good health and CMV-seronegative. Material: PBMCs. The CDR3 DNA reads TGTGCCAGCAGTTACTCGGGCAGGGGATTGACTGAAGCTTTCTTT. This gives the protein CASSYSGRGLTEAFF.